This T cell receptor (beta chain) stems from a study of blood T cell repertoires in COVID-19. At the level of the study: Samples taken during acute and convalescent COVID-19 were collected in the United States, Italy and Spain. The analysed material was cDNA or gDNA that came from T cells, B-cell-depleted T cells, or PBMCs.

Method: immunoSEQ multiplex PCR; TCRdb's copy keeps in-frame clones and lacks some. The sample includes approximately 210,000 clones, just over 90% of them seen just once. The TCR comes from a man aged 30 to 39 with acute or convalescent COVID-19. The sample comprised peripheral blood.

CDR3 sequence reads: CASSDLPYPTGVNSPLHF. The DNA of the CDR3 is TGTGCCAGCAGCGACCTACCGTATCCGACAGGGGTAAATTCACCCCTCCACTTT. This sequence joins TRBV9 and TRBJ1-6, with 8 bases fitting TRBD1. The CDR3 loop spans 18 amino acids. CDR1 is SGDLS and CDR2 is YYNGEE in the germline V gene. The V gene end was trimmed by 3 bases and the J gene end by 7 bases; junction bases not matched to a gene: 15.